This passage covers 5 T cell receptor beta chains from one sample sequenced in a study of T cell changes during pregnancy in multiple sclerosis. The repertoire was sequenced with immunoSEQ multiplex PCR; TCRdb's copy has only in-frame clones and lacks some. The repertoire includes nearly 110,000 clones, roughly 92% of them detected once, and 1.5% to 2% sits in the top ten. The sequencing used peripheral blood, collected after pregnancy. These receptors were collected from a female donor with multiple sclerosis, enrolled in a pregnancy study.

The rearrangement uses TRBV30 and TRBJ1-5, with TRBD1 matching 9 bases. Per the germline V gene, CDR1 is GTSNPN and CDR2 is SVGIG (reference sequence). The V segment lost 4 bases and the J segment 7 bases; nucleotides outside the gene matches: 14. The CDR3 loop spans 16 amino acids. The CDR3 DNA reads TGTGCCTGGAACTCCGGGGGACAGGGAGAGGGGCAGCCCCAGCATTTT. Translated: CAWNSGGQGEGQPQHF.

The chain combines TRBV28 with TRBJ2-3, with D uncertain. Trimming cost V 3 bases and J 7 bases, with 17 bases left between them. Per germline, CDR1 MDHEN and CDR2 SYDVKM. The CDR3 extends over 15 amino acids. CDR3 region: CASSFRGGILHTQYF. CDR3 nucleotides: TGTGCCAGCAGTTTCCGTGGCGGTATTCTTCATACGCAGTATTTT.

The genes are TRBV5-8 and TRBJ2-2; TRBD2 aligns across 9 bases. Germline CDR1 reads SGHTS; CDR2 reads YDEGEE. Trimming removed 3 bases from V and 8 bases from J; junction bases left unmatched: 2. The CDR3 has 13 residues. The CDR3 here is CASSSTSGGELFF. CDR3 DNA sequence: TGTGCCAGCAGCTCGACTAGCGGAGGGGAGCTGTTTTTT. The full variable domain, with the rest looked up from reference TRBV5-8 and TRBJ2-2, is EAGVTQSPTHLIKTRGQQATLRCSPISGHTSVYWYQQALGLGLQFLLWYDEGEERNRGNFPPRFSGRQFPNYSSELNVNALELEDSALYLCASSSTSGGELFFGEGSRLTVL.

DNA for the CDR3: TGTGCCAGTAGTATAGCTATAGGGGGAGGGGAGACCCAGTACTTC. Protein sequence: CASSIAIGGGETQYF. The chain recombines TRBV19 with TRBJ2-5; D is perhaps TRBD2 (7 bases). From germline, CDR1 is LNHDA and CDR2 SQIVND (reference sequence). The V and J ends lost 1 base and 5 bases respectively, with 14 bases between them. The CDR3 has 15 residues.

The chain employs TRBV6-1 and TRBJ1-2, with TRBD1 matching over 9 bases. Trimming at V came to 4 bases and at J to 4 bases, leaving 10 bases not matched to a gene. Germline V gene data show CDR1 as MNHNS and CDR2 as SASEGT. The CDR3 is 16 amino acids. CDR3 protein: CASSALWTGATYGYTF. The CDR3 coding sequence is TGTGCCAGCAGTGCCCTCTGGACAGGGGCCACCTATGGCTACACCTTC.